The source of this T cell receptor beta chain is a study of early T cells in non-severe SARS-CoV-2 infection. Study at large: Bulk RNA isolated from unsorted whole blood underwent sequencing; chains were not paired. Regarding the study as a whole: A preference for anti-spike CD8 responses marked VDJdb matching, which missed private and CD4 specificities.

The TCR library protocol attached unique molecular identifiers to the individual cDNA molecules. TCRdb used MiXCR to reprocess the 5' RACE reads, holding one entry per CDR3 protein. The sample records 20,000 to 25,000 distinct CDR3 sequences, 4% being singletons. The CDR3 totals 13 residues. The junction had 3 bases not matched to a gene; V was cut back by 7 bases and J by 1 base. Germline values: CDR1 SGHRS, CDR2 YFSETQ. This clonotype is classed as medium-sized. Its antigen is currently unknown. Sequences were obtained from whole blood. The V gene is TRBV5-1, the J gene TRBJ1-1; 8 bases are a match to TRBD1. The receptor comes from an adult who was a healthcare worker with PCR-confirmed SARS-CoV-2 infection or an uninfected control (not recorded which). CDR3: CASARGQNTEAFF. In DNA, the CDR3 is TGCGCCAGCGCCAGGGGGCAGAACACTGAAGCTTTCTTT.